The rows below give T cell receptor beta chains drawn from one sample of a study of tumor-infiltrating lymphocytes in primary liver carcinoma. TCRdb processed the multiplex PCR reads anew with MiXCR; each CDR3 protein has one entry. Of 110,000 or so distinct CDR3 sequences listed, around 80% are singletons. The sequencing sample was made of liver tumor tissue from sampling region 3. Source of these receptors: a man aged 35-49 years with primary liver carcinoma and hepatitis B virus infection. Each CDR3 is given with its conserved first and last residue. The D gene is left open where the match is weak. Clone size appears in some rows only: once, few, many, or a class for an expanded clone.

TRBV6-6,TRBJ2-7,TRBD2,-,CPGSSTSGYVYEQYF,TGTCCCGGCAGTTCTACTAGCGGATATGTCTACGAGCAGTACTTC
TRBV4-1,TRBJ1-3,-,-,CASSRTGSTGNTIYF,TGCGCCAGCAGTCGTACAGGGAGTACTGGAAACACCATATATTTT
TRBV4-3,TRBJ1-6,-,-,CTSSSWDMRRNSPLHF,TGCACCAGCAGCTCCTGGGACATGAGAAGGAATTCACCCCTCCACTTT
TRBV18,TRBJ2-1,-,few,CASSPFSGISYNEQFF,TGTGCCAGCTCGCCATTTAGCGGTATATCCTACAATGAGCAGTTCTTC
TRBV5-1,TRBJ2-5,-,once,CASSATAIQETRYF,TGCGCCAGCAGCGCAACAGCTATACAAGAGACCCGGTACTTC
TRBV4-1,TRBJ1-1,TRBD1,-,CTSSPMTGGYTEAFF,TGCACCAGCAGCCCGATGACAGGGGGTTACACTGAAGCTTTCTTT
TRBV6-2/TRBV6-3,TRBJ2-6,TRBD2,-,CASSTLAGGSSGANVLTF,TGTGCCAGCAGTACCTTAGCGGGAGGGAGCTCTGGGGCCAACGTCCTGACTTTC
TRBV29-1,TRBJ2-1,-,-,CSSHKTRGGDEQFF,TGTAGCTCCCATAAGACCAGAGGCGGCGATGAGCAGTTCTTC
TRBV5-4,TRBJ2-1,TRBD2,-,CASRPNSGDLNEQFF,TGTGCCAGCCGCCCCAATAGCGGGGACCTCAATGAGCAGTTCTTC
TRBV11-2,TRBJ2-6,-,-,CATQRQCSGAIVLTF,TGTGCCACCCAGCGGCAGTGCTCTGGGGCCATCGTCCTGACTTTC
TRBV29-1,TRBJ1-4,TRBD1,-,CSALDRRLYLFF,TGTAGCGCCCTGGACAGGCGGCTTTATCTCTTTTTT
TRBV5-6,TRBJ2-1,-,once,CASGVGTVRVEQFF,TGTGCTAGCGGCGTAGGGACAGTCCGGGTTGAGCAGTTCTTC
TRBV6-1,TRBJ1-2,-,-,CASSEIRDNHGYTF,TGTGCCAGCAGTGAGATTCGGGATAACCATGGCTACACCTTC
TRBV12-3/TRBV12-4,TRBJ2-3,TRBD1,-,CASRGSGGYTQYF,TGTGCCAGCAGGGGGTCAGGGGGCTATACGCAATATTTT
TRBV29-1,TRBJ2-7,TRBD2,-,CSVGGVSTYEQWF,TGCAGCGTCGGGGGGGTATCGACCTACGAGCAGTGGTTC
TRBV6-1,TRBJ2-3,-,-,CTSTEIAGRRTDTHYF,TGTACCAGCACTGAAATTGCGGGAAGGAGGACAGATACTCACTATTTT
TRBV11-1,TRBJ2-4,-,-,CASSWKQVDIQYF,TGTGCCAGCAGCTGGAAGCAGGTTGACATTCAGTACTTC
TRBV6-5,TRBJ2-7,-,once,CARNPQSDDEQYF,TGTGCCAGGAATCCCCAGTCCGACGACGAGCAGTACTTC
TRBV11-2,TRBJ1-1,-,-,CASGLTSDLAGGEAFF,TGTGCCAGCGGCTTGACCTCGGATCTCGCAGGCGGCGAAGCTTTCTTT
TRBV28,TRBJ2-5,TRBD1,-,CANTPDRVIETQYF,TGTGCCAACACGCCGGACAGGGTGATAGAGACCCAGTACTTC
TRBV29-1,TRBJ2-1,-,-,CSLLVSSGHEQVF,TGCAGCCTTCTGGTATCGTCCGGGCATGAGCAGGTCTTC
TRBV7-2,TRBJ2-2,-,-,CAISSQLTGEPFF,TGTGCCATCAGCTCCCAACTGACCGGGGAGCCGTTTTTT
TRBV10-3,TRBJ2-1,TRBD2,-,CAVNQGLESYNEEFF,TGTGCCGTCAACCAGGGACTAGAATCCTACAATGAGGAGTTCTTC
TRBV5-6,TRBJ1-5,-,-,CACSSTRGGDQPQHF,TGTGCCTGCAGCTCTACCCGGGGGGGCGATCAGCCCCAGCATTTT
TRBV6-5,TRBJ2-6,-,-,CVSSLGSGSSGANVLAF,TGTGTCAGCAGTTTGGGTTCTGGATCCTCTGGGGCCAACGTCCTGGCTTTC
TRBV5-5,TRBJ2-7,-,-,CASSLGPMSSYEHYF,TGTGCCAGCAGCTTGGGACCAATGAGCTCCTACGAGCACTACTTC
TRBV28,TRBJ1-1,TRBD1,-,CGSSLRQGRNTEAFF,TGCGGCAGCAGTTTAAGACAGGGACGAAACACTGAAGCTTTCTTT
TRBV28,TRBJ2-7,-,-,CASRPLQADQYF,TGTGCCAGCAGGCCACTACAAGCCGATCAGTACTTC
TRBV6-2/TRBV6-3,TRBJ2-1,-,few,CASSSPRQSTYNEQFF,TGTGCCAGCAGCTCCCCGAGACAGAGTACCTACAATGAGCAGTTCTTC
TRBV29-1,TRBJ1-1,-,-,CCVGRGWGMNTEAFF,TGCTGCGTTGGTAGGGGATGGGGTATGAACACTGAAGCTTTCTTT
TRBV6-6,TRBJ1-2,-,-,CASRAMGGREGYTF,TGTGCCAGCCGAGCTATGGGGGGCAGGGAAGGCTACACCTTC
TRBV11-1,TRBJ1-1,-,-,CASCLYPRANTEAYF,TGTGCCAGCTGCTTATATCCAAGGGCAAACACTGAAGCTTACTTT
TRBV6-4,TRBJ2-1,-,-,CTSSDVGNSYNEQFF,TGTACCAGCAGCGATGTAGGAAACTCCTACAATGAGCAGTTCTTC
TRBV11-2,TRBJ2-5,TRBD2,-,CASSLGLAGDWSETQYF,TGTGCCAGCAGCTTAGGACTAGCGGGTGACTGGAGTGAGACCCAGTACTTC
TRBV6-1,TRBJ2-6,-,-,CASSGYRGPTSVANVLSF,-
TRBV6-1,TRBJ1-5,-,once,CTSKMAPNQPQHF,TGTACCAGCAAGATGGCACCGAATCAGCCCCAGCATTTT
TRBV5-4,TRBJ2-5,-,-,CASSLTNGKTKGRPQYF,TGTGCCAGCAGTCTCACTAACGGGAAAACTAAAGGGAGACCCCAGTACTTC
TRBV11-2,TRBJ2-7,TRBD1,-,CPSSEDRAEKQHF,TGTCCCAGCAGCGAGGACAGGGCGGAAAAGCAGCACTTC
TRBV29-1,TRBJ1-3,-,-,CSVRGGRVMNTIYF,TGCAGCGTTAGAGGGGGGAGAGTGATGAACACCATATATTTT
TRBV11-2,TRBJ2-3,TRBD1,-,CASSPWTGGDTDVQYF,TGTGCCAGCAGCCCGTGGACAGGGGGTGACACAGATGTGCAGTATTTT
TRBV6-6,TRBJ1-1,TRBD1,-,CASSYAPGTGGPETFF,TGTGCCAGCAGTTATGCCCCCGGGACAGGTGGGCCTGAAACTTTCTTT
TRBV4-1,TRBJ2-3,TRBD2,few,CASTQYTAGVMDTQYF,TGCGCCAGCACCCAATACACGGCGGGAGTCATGGATACGCAGTATTTT
TRBV5-4,TRBJ2-5,TRBD2,-,CASSLAGSGKTQYF,TGTGCTAGCAGCTTAGCGGGGTCCGGGAAGACCCAGTACTTC
TRBV28,TRBJ1-2,-,few,CACSSLADPGYGYTF,TGTGCCTGCAGTTCCCTCGCTGACCCGGGGTATGGCTACACCTTC
TRBV5-4,TRBJ1-1,-,-,CATSVSKGMKTEAFF,TGTGCCACCTCAGTTTCCAAGGGCATGAAGACTGAAGCTTTCTTT
TRBV11-2,TRBJ2-2,TRBD2,-,CASDHVRGRTGELFF,TGTGCCAGCGACCATGTCCGCGGGAGGACCGGGGAGCTGTTTTTT
TRBV4-1,TRBJ2-7,TRBD2,-,CASSRIGGQGRPTWTSGRMYEQYF,TGCGCCAGCAGCCGAATAGGGGGGCAGGGTCGCCCGACCTGGACTAGCGGGAGGATGTACGAGCAGTACTTC